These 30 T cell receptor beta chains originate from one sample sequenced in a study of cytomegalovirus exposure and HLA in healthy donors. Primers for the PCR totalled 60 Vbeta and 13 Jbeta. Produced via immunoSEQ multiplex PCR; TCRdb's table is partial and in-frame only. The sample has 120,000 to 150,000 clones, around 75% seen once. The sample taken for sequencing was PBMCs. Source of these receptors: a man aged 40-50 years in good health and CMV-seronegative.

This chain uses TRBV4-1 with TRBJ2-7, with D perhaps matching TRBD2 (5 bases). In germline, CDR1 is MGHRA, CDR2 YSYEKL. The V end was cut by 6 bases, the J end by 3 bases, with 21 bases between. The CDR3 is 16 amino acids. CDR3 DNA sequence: TGCGCCAGCAGTCCTTTACCGGGCTTAGGAGGCTACGAGCAGTACTTC. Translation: CASSPLPGLGGYEQYF.

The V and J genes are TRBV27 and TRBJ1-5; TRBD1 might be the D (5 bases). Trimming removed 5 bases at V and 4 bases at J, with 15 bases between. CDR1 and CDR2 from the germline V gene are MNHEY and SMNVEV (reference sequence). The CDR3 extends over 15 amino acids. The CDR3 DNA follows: TGTGCCAGCAGTCCTGGTGCGGGGGGAAATCAGCCCCAGCATTTT. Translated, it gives CASSPGAGGNQPQHF.

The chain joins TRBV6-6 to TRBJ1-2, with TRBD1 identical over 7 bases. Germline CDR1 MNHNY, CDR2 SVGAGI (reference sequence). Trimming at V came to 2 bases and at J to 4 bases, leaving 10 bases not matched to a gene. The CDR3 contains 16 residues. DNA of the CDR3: TGTGCCAGCAGTTACCTCCAGGGGGGTGGAGGCTATGGCTACACCTTC. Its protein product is CASSYLQGGGGYGYTF.

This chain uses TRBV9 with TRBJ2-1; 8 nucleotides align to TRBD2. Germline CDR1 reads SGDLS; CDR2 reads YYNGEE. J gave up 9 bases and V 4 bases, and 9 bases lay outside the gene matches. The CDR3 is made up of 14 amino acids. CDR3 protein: CASSIRGLDGEQFF. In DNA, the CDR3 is TGTGCCAGCAGCATCAGGGGACTAGATGGTGAGCAGTTCTTC. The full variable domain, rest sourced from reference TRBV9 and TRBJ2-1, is DSGVTQTPKHLITATGQRVTLRCSPRSGDLSVYWYQQSLDQGLQFLIQYYNGEERAKGNILERFSAQQFPDLHSELNLSSLELGDSALYFCASSIRGLDGEQFFGPGTRLTVL.

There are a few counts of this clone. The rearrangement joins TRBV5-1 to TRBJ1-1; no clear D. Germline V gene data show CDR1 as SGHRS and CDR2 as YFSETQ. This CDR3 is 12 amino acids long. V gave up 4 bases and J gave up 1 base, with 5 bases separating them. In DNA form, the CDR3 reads TGCGCCAGCAGCACCGGGAACACTGAAGCTTTCTTT. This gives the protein CASSTGNTEAFF.

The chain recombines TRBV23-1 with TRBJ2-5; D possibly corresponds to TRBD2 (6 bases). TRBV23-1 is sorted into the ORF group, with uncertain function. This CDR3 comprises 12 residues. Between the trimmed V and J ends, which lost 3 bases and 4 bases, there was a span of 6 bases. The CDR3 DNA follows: TGCGCCAGCAGTCACGGGGGAGAGACCCAGTACTTC. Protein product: CASSHGGETQYF.

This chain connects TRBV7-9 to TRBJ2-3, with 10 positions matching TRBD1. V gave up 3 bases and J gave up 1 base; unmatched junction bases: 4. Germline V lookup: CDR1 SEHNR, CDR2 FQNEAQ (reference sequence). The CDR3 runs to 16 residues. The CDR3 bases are TGTGCCAGCAGCTTTCCCGACAGGGGGCGCACAGATACGCAGTATTTT. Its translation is CASSFPDRGRTDTQYF.

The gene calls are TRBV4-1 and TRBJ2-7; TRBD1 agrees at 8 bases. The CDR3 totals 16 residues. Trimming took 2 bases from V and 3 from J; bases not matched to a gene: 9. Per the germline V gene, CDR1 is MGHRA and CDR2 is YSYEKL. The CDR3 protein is CASSQQPDRGNYEQYF. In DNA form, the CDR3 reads TGCGCCAGCAGCCAACAACCCGACAGGGGAAACTACGAGCAGTACTTC.

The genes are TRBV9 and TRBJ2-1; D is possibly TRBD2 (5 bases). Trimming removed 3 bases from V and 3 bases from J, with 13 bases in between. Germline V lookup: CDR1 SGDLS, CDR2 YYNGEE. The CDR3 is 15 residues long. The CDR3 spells CASSAEPGVYNEQFF. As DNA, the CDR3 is TGTGCCAGCAGCGCCGAGCCCGGGGTCTACAATGAGCAGTTCTTC.

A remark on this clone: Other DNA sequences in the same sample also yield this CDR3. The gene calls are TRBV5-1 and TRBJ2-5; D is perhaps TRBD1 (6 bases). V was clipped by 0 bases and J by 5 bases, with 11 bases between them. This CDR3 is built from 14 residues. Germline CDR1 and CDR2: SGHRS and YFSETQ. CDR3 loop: CASSLDRVGETQYF. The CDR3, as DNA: TGCGCCAGCAGCTTGGACAGGGTCGGGGAGACCCAGTACTTC. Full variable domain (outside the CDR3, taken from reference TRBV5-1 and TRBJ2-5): KAGVTQTPRYLIKTRGQQVTLSCSPISGHRSVSWYQQTPGQGLQFLFEYFSETQRNKGNFPGRFSGRQFSNSRSEMNVSTLELGDSALYLCASSLDRVGETQYFGPGTRLLVL.

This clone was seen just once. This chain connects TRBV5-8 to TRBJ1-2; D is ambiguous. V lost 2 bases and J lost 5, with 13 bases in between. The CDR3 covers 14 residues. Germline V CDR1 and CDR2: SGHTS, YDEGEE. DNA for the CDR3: TGTGCCAGCAGCTTTAGGCAGGCTTTATATGGCTACACCTTC. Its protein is CASSFRQALYGYTF.

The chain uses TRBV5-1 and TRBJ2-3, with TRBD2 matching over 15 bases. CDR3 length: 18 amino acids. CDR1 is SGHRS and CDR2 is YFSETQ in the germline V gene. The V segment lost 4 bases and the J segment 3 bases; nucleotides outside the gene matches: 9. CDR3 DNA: TGCGCCAGCAGCCCCCGGACTAGCGGGGGGGCCAGGACAGATACGCAGTATTTT. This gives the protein CASSPRTSGGARTDTQYF.

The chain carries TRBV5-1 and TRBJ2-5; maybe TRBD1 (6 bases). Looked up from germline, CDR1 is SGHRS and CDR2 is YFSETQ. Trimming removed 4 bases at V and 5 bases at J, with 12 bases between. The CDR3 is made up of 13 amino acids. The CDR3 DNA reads TGCGCCAGCAGCCTGGACAGTGGGGAGACCCAGTACTTC. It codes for CASSLDSGETQYF.

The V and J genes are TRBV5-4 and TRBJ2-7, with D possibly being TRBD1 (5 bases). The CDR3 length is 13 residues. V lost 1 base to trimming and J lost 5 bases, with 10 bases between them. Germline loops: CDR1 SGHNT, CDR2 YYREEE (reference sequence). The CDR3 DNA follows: TGTGCCAGCAGCTTGTTTAGGGGAAACGAGCAGTACTTC. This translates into CASSLFRGNEQYF.

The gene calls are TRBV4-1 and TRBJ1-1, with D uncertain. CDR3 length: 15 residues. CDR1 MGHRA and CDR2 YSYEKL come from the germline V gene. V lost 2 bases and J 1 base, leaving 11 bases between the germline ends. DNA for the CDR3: TGCGCCAGCAGCCAATTCGCGACTGCGAACACTGAAGCTTTCTTT. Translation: CASSQFATANTEAFF.

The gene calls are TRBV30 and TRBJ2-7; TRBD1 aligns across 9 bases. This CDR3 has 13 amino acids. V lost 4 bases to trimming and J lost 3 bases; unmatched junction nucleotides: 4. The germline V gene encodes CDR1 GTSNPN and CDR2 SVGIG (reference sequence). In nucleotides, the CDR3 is TGTGCCTGGAAGCGGACAGGGGTCTACGAGCAGTACTTC. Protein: CAWKRTGVYEQYF.

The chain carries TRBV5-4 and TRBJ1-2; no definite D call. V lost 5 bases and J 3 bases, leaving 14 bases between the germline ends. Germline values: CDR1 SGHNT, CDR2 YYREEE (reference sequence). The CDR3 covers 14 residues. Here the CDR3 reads CASSMGGSDYGYTF. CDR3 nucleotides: TGTGCCAGCAGTATGGGAGGGTCCGACTATGGCTACACCTTC.

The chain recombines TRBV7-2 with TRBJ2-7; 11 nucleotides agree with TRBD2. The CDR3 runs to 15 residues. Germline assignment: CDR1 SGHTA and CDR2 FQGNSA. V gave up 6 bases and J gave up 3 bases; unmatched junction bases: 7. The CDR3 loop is CASRLIAGGSYEQYF. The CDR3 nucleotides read TGTGCCAGCAGACTTATAGCGGGGGGGAGCTACGAGCAGTACTTC. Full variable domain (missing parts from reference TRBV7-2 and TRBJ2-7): GAGVSQSPSNKVTEKGKDVELRCDPISGHTALYWYRQSLGQGLEFLIYFQGNSAPDKSGLPSDRFSAERTGGSVSTLTIQRTQQEDSAVYLCASRLIAGGSYEQYFGPGTRLTVT.

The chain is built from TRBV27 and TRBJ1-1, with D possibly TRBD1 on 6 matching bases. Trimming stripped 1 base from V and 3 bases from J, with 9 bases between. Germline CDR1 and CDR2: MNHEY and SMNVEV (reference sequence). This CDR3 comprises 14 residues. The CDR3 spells CASSLLGAYTEAFF. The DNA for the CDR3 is TGTGCCAGCAGTTTATTGGGGGCCTACACTGAAGCTTTCTTT.

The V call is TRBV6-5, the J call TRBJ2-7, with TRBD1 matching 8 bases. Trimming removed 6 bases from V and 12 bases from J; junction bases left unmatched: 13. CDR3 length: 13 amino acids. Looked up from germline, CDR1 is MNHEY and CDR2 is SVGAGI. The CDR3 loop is CASSIDPGGAMYF. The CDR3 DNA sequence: TGTGCCAGCAGCATCGATCCAGGGGGCGCCATGTACTTC.

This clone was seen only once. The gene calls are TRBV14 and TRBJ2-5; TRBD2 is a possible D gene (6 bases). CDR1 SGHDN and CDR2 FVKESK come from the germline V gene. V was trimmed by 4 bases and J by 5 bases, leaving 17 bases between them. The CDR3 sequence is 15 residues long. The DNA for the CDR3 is TGTGCCAGCAGCCGTACCGGAGGGGATGGGGAGACCCAGTACTTC. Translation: CASSRTGGDGETQYF.

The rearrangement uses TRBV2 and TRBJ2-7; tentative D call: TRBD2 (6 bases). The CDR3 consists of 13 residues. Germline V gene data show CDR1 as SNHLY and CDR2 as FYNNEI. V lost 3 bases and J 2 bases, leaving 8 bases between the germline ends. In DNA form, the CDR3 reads TGTGCCAGCAGTGACGCGGGGACCTACGAGCAGTACTTC. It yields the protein CASSDAGTYEQYF.

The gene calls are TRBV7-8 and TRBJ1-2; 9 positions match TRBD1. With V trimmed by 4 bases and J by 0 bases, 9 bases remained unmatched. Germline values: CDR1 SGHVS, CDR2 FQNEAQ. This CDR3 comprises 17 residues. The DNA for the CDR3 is TGTGCCAGCAGCTCCTACCGGGACAGGGACGCTAACTATGGCTACACCTTC. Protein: CASSSYRDRDANYGYTF.

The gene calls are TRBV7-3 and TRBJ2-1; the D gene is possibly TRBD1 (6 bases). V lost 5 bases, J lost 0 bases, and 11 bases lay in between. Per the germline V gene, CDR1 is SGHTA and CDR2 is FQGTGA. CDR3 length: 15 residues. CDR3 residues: CASSRDTDSYNEQFF. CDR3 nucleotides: TGTGCCAGCAGCCGGGACACAGACTCCTACAATGAGCAGTTCTTC.

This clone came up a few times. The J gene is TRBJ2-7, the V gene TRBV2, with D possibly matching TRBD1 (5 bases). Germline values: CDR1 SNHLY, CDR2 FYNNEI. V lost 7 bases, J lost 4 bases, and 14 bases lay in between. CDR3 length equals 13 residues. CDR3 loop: CASTRTPIYEQYF. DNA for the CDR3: TGTGCCAGCACCAGGACACCCATTTACGAGCAGTACTTC.

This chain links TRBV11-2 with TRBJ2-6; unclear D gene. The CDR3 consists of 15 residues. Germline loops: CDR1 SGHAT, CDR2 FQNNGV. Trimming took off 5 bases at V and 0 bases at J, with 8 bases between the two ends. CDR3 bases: TGTGCCAGCAGCGACCGGAGCTCTGGGGCCAACGTCCTGACTTTC. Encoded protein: CASSDRSSGANVLTF.

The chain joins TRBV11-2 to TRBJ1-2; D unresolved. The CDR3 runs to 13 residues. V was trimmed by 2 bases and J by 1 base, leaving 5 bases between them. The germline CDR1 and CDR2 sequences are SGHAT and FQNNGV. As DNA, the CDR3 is TGTGCCAGCAGCTTAAACATTAACTATGGCTACACCTTC. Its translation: CASSLNINYGYTF.

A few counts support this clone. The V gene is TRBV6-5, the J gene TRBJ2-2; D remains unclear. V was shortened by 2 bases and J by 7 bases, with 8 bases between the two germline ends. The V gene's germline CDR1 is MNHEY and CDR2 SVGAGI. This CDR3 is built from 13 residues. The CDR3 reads CASSYPPGGELFF. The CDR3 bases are TGTGCCAGCAGTTACCCCCCCGGCGGGGAGCTGTTTTTT.

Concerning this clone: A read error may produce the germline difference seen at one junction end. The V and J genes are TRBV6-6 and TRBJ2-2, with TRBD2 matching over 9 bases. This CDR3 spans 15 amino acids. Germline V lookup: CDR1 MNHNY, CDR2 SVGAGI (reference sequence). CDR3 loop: CASSLRTSAGGELSF. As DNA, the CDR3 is TGTGCCAGCAGCCTTCGGACTAGCGCAGGCGGGGAGCTGTCTTTT.

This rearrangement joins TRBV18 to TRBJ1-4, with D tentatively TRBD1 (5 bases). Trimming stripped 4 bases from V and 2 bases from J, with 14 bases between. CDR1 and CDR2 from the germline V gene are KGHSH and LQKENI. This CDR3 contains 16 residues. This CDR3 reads CASSQSSRGTNEKLFF. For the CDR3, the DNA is TGTGCCAGCTCACAGTCTTCGCGGGGGACTAATGAAAAACTGTTTTTT. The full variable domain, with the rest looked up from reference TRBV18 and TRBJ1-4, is NAGVMQNPRHLVRRRGQEARLRCSPMKGHSHVYWYRQLPEEGLKFMVYLQKENIIDESGMPKERFSAEFPKEGPSILRIQQVVRGDSAAYFCASSQSSRGTNEKLFFGSGTQLSVL.